The source of this T cell receptor (beta chain) is a study of vaccination and CD4 T cells after COVID-19. The wider study: Samples were taken after vaccination, a median of around 76 days after dose two, with a range of 14 to 241. Study outcomes and limitations: A median of around 83% of reactive clones, in convalescent patients, became evident only post-vaccination.

Sequence data for DNA of cultured CD4+ T cells were generated by the Oncomine TCR Beta short-read assay. One entry per CDR3 protein, called by TCRdb with MiXCR from the PCR reads. The table includes approximately 19,000 distinct CDR3 sequences, 51% detected once. Noted treatment: roughly ten-day PBMC culture with coronavirus spike peptide pools or control peptides (ViraFEST assay). The junction had 12 bases not matched to a gene; V was cut back by 0 bases and J by 8 bases. CDR1 is MNHEY, CDR2 SVGEGT, per germline. This CDR3 is 17 amino acids long. Details on this clonotype: Its antigen is not identified.

The specimen comprised CD4+ T cells from blood, cultured in vitro, sampled before SARS-CoV-2 vaccination. This receptor was identified in a human donor who had recovered from COVID-19. This chain connects TRBV6-2 or TRBV6-3 to TRBJ2-2; TRBD1 matches at 7 bases. CDR3 in amino acids: CASSYSVRQGVRGELFF. Here the CDR3 DNA reads TGTGCCAGCAGTTACTCAGTTCGGCAGGGGGTGCGAGGGGAGCTGTTTTTT.